This TCR beta chain derives from a study of OX40 agonist ivuxolimab in advanced cancers. General study points: Low normalized T-cell clonal expansion was additionally recorded for some nonresponders.

Turning to this clone: Its antigen is unknown.

Method: immunoSEQ multiplex PCR; TCRdb's copy keeps in-frame clones and lacks some. The sample lists roughly 22,000 clones, less than 90% seen once, with roughly 30% in the top ten. The material was CD4+ or CD8+ T cells sorted from blood, obtained in a trial of the OX40 agonist ivuxolimab. This sequence originates from an adult with an advanced solid tumor such as melanoma, head and neck, liver or kidney cancer.

Here the CDR3 DNA reads TGTCCTGGGAGCGCACGGCGGACCCCCTGGGGCTACACCTTC. This translates into CPGSARRTPWGYTF. J is TRBJ1-2 and V is TRBV22-1. TRBV22-1 is a documented pseudogene. The CDR3 has 14 amino acids.